This T cell receptor beta chain was retrieved from a study of T cells and Merkel cell carcinoma outcomes. TCRdb keeps only in-frame clones here, not all; method: immunoSEQ multiplex PCR. Among 1,500 to 2,500 clones listed, roughly 89% were seen once. V was clipped by 0 bases and J by 6 bases, with 15 bases between them. The germline gives CDR1 LNHDA, CDR2 SQIVND (reference sequence). This CDR3 contains 15 residues. This sequence originates from a human donor with Merkel cell carcinoma. Sequenced sample: tumor tissue from Merkel cell carcinoma. This rearrangement joins TRBV19 to TRBJ2-7; perhaps D is TRBD1 or TRBD2 (5 bases each). CDR3 nucleotides: TGTGCCAGTAGTATAGATAGTGGGTCCGGGGCCGAGCAGTACTTC. It specifies CASSIDSGSGAEQYF.